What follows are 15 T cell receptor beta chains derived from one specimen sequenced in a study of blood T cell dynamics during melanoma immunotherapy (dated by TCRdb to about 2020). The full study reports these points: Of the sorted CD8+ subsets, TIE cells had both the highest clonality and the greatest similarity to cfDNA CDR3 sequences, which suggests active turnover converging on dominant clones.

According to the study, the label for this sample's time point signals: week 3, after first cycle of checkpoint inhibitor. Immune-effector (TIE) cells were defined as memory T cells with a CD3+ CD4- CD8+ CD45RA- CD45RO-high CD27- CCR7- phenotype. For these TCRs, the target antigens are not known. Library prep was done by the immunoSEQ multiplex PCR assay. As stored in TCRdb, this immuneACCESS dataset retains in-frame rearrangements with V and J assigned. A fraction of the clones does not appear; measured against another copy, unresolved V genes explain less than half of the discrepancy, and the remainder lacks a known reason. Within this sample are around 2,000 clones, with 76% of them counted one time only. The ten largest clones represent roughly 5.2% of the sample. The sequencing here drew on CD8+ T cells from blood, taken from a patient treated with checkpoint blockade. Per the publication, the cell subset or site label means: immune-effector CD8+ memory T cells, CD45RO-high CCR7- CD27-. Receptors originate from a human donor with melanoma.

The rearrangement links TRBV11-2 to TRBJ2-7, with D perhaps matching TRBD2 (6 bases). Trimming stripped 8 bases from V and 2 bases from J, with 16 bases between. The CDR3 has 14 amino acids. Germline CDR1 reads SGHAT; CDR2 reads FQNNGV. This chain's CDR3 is CASGLGGSTYEQYF. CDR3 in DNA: TGTGCCAGCGGCCTCGGAGGGAGTACCTACGAGCAGTACTTC.

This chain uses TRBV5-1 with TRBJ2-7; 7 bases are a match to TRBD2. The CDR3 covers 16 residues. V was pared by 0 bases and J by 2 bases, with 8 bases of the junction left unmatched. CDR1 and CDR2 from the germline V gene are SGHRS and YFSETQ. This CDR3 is CASSLEGGSSAYEQYF. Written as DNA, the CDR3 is TGCGCCAGCAGCTTGGAGGGCGGGAGTTCGGCCTACGAGCAGTACTTC.

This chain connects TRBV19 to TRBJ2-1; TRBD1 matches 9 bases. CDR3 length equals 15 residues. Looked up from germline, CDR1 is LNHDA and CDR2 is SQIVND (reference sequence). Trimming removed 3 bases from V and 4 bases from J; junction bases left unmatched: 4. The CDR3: CASSMDRGSYNEQFF. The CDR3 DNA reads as TGTGCCAGTAGTATGGACAGGGGATCTTACAATGAGCAGTTCTTC.

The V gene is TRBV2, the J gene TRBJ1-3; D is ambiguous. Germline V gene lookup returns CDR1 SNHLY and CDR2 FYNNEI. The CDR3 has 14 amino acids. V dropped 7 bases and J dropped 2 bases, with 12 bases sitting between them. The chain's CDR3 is CASMDGVTGNTIYF. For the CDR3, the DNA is TGTGCCAGCATGGATGGGGTAACTGGAAACACCATATATTTT.

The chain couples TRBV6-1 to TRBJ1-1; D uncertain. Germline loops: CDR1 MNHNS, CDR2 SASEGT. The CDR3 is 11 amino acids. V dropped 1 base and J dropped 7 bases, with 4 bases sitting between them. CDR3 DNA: TGTGCCAGCAGTGAAGACAGTGAAGCTTTCTTT. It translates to CASSEDSEAFF.

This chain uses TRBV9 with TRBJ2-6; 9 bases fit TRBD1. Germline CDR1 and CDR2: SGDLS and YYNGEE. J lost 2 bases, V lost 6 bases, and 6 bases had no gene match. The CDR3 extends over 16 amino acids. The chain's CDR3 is CASTRTGVAGANVLTF. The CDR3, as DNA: TGTGCCAGCACCCGGACAGGGGTAGCTGGGGCCAACGTCCTGACTTTC.

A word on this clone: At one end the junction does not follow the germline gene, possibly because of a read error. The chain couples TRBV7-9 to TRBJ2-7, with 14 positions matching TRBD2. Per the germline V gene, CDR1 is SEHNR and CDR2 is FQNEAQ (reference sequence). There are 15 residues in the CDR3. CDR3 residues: CANSSPGTSGSEQYF. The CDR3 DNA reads TGTGCCAACAGCTCGCCCGGGACTAGCGGGAGTGAGCAGTACTTC.

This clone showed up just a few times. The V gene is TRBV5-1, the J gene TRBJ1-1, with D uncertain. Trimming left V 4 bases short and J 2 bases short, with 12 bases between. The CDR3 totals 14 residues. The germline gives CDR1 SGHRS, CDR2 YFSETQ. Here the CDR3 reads CASSLGYINTEAFF. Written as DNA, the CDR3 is TGCGCCAGCAGCCTAGGCTACATAAACACTGAAGCTTTCTTT.

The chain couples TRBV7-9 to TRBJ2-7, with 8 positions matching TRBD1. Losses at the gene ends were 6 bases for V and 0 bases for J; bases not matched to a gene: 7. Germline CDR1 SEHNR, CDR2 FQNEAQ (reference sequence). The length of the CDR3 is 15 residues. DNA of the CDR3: TGTGCCAGCAGTGATACCGGGACAGGCTCCTACGAGCAGTACTTC. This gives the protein CASSDTGTGSYEQYF. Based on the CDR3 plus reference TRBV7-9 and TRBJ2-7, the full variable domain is DTGVSQNPRHKITKRGQNVTFRCDPISEHNRLYWYRQTLGQGPEFLTYFQNEAQLEKSRLLSDRFSAERPKGSFSTLEIQRTEQGDSAMYLCASSDTGTGSYEQYFGPGTRLTVT.

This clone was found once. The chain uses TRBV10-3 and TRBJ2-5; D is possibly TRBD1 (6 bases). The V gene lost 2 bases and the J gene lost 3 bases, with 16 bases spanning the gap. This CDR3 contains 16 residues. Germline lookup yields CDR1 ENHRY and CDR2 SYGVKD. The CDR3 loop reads CAISEPELDSKETQYF. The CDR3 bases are TGTGCCATCAGTGAGCCCGAATTGGACAGCAAAGAGACCCAGTACTTC.

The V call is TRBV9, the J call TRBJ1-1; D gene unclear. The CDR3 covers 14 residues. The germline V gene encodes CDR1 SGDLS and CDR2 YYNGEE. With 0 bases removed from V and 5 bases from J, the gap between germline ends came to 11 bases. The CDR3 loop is CASSVDKAGTEAFF. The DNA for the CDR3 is TGTGCCAGCAGCGTAGACAAGGCGGGAACTGAAGCTTTCTTT.

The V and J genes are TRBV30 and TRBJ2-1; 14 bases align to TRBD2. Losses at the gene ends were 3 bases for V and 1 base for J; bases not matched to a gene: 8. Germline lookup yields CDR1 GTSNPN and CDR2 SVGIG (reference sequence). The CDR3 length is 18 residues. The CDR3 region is CAWSEGLAGVRSYNEQFF. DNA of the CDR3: TGTGCCTGGAGCGAGGGACTAGCGGGAGTACGGTCCTACAATGAGCAGTTCTTC.

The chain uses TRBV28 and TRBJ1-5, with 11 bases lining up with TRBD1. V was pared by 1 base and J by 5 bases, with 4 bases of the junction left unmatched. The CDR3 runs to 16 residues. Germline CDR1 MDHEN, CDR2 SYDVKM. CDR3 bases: TGTGCCAGCAGTTTATTCCGGACAGGGGGCGATCAGCCCCAGCATTTT. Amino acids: CASSLFRTGGDQPQHF.

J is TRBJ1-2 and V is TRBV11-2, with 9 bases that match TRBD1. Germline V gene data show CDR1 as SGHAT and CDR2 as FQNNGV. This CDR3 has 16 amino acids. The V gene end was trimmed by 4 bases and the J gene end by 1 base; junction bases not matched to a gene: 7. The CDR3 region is CASSYTGTGNNYGYTF. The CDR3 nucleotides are TGTGCCAGCAGCTATACCGGGACAGGGAATAACTATGGCTACACCTTC.

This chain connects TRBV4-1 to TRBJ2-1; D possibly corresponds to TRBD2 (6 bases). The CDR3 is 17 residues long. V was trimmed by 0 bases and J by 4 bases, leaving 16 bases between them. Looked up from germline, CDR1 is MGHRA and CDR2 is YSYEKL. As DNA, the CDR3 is TGCGCCAGCAGCCAAGATCCACCGGGAGTGAGGTACAATGAGCAGTTCTTC. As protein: CASSQDPPGVRYNEQFF.